These T cell receptor beta chains were read from a single sample in a study of control samples from healthy donors and cancer patients. The table came from immunoSEQ multiplex PCR; TCRdb's copy has only in-frame clones and leaves some out. The table has around 170,000 clones, just over 85% seen once. The sample comprised blood. These receptors all stem from a woman in her twenties or thirties in good health. The CDR3 runs from the conserved cysteine through the conserved F or W. D genes are given only for firm matches. For some rows the clone size is stated as once, few or many, or as a class when expanded; others skip it.

cdr3_length | j_call | d_call | v_call | clone_size | cdr3_nt | cdr3_aa
12 | TRBJ1-1 | . | TRBV9 | . | TGTGCCAGCAGCCCCCAGGTAGGGACGGCTTTCTTT | CASSPQVGTAFF
13 | TRBJ1-4 | TRBD1 | TRBV12-3/TRBV12-4 | . | TGTGCCAGCAGGCCGACAGGGTATGAAAAACTGTTTTTT | CASRPTGYEKLFF
16 | TRBJ2-3 | TRBD2 | TRBV5-1 | once | TGCGCCAGCAGCTTGAAGCGGGGGCCTTACCGAGATACGCAGTATTTT | CASSLKRGPYRDTQYF
14 | TRBJ2-4 | . | TRBV11-2 | . | TGTGCCAGCAGCCGGGCGAGGCAGGGAAACATTCAGTACTTC | CASSRARQGNIQYF
17 | TRBJ2-3 | . | TRBV15 | . | TGTGCCACCAGCAGAGCCCCTCGGGCCTCAGGGGCAGATACGCAGTATTTT | CATSRAPRASGADTQYF
16 | TRBJ2-5 | TRBD2 | TRBV3-1/TRBV3-2 | . | TGTGCCAGCAGCCAAGCCGGGCGGGGGGGCCGAGAGACCCAGTACTTC | CASSQAGRGGRETQYF
13 | TRBJ2-3 | TRBD2 | TRBV19 | once | TGTGCCAGTAGTATGGGGGGGGCAGATACGCAGTATTTT | CASSMGGADTQYF
13 | TRBJ1-1 | . | TRBV6-5 | few | TGTGCCAGCAGTTTTACTTACGACACTGAAGCTTTCTTT | CASSFTYDTEAFF
13 | TRBJ1-3 | . | TRBV6-2/TRBV6-3 | . | TGTGCCAGCAGTTCAGGGTCTGGAAACACCATATATTTT | CASSSGSGNTIYF
15 | TRBJ2-5 | . | TRBV27 | . | TGTGCCAGCAGTTTATCGGCTACGGGGCAAGAGACCCAGTACTTC | CASSLSATGQETQYF
15 | TRBJ1-5 | TRBD1 | TRBV6-5 | . | TGTGCCAGCGATGGGACAGCCGGTCCCAATCAGCCCCAGCATTTT | CASDGTAGPNQPQHF
14 | TRBJ1-1 | . | TRBV7-9 | . | TGTGCCAGCCTCCCACGGTCGGCGAACACTGAAGCTTTCTTT | CASLPRSANTEAFF
15 | TRBJ1-2 | TRBD1 | TRBV19 | . | TGTGCCAGTAGTATGGCCCTCCGGGACAGCCTCCCCCCCACCTTC | CASSMALRDSLPPTF
13 | TRBJ1-2 | TRBD1 | TRBV6-5 | . | TGTGCCAGCAAAGGGGACAGAGGGGTTGGCTACACCTTC | CASKGDRGVGYTF
12 | TRBJ2-3 | . | TRBV2 | . | TGTGCCAGCAGTGAAGCGGGGGACTGGCAGGATTTT | CASSEAGDWQDF
15 | TRBJ1-5 | . | TRBV2 | . | TGTGCCAGCAGTGAAACAGGGACTGGCAATCAGCCCCAGCATTTT | CASSETGTGNQPQHF
13 | TRBJ2-1 | TRBD1 | TRBV6-5 | . | TGTGCCAGCAGTTACCAATACCGGGACAGTCAGTTCTTC | CASSYQYRDSQFF
13 | TRBJ1-2 | . | TRBV2 | few | TGTGCCAGCAGGGATCAGGGTTACTATGGCTACACCTTC | CASRDQGYYGYTF
17 | TRBJ1-4 | . | TRBV9 | . | TGTGCCAGCAGCGTAGAATGGGGAGCCTCAACTAATGAAAAACTGTTTTTT | CASSVEWGASTNEKLFF
14 | TRBJ2-2 | TRBD2 | TRBV24-1 | . | TGTGCCACCAGCCCCAGCGGGATAGCCGGGGAGCTGTTTTTT | CATSPSGIAGELFF
16 | TRBJ2-3 | TRBD2 | TRBV15 | . | TGTGCCACCAGCCCTATAGCGGGAGGAGGCGCAGATACGCAGTATTTT | CATSPIAGGGADTQYF
21 | TRBJ2-5 | TRBD2 | TRBV6-6 | . | TGTGCCAGCAGCGCCGGGGGGGGACTAGCGGGAGGGCCCTACGTCCAAGAGACCCAGTACTTC | CASSAGGGLAGGPYVQETQYF
17 | TRBJ1-5 | . | TRBV6-2/TRBV6-3 | once | TGTGCCAGCAGTCGGACTTCCCCCATCAATAGCAATCAGCCCCAGCATTTT | CASSRTSPINSNQPQHF
14 | TRBJ1-6 | . | TRBV25-1 | . | TGTGCCAGCAGTGAACCGGGATATACTTCACCCCTCCACTTT | CASSEPGYTSPLHF